Listed below are T cell receptor beta chains from one sample, sequenced in a study of blood T cell repertoires in COVID-19. Profiled with immunoSEQ multiplex PCR; TCRdb holds only in-frame clones, not every one. The sample holds about 59,000 clones, more than 60% seen once. Sequencing input: peripheral blood. The source of these receptors is a woman aged 45-60 years with active or convalescent COVID-19. Both conserved end residues are part of each CDR3. The order of the fields is D gene, V gene, clone size, J gene, CDR3 protein, CDR3 DNA. D genes are given only for firm matches. A row's size may be missing; if present it is once, few, many or a size class.

d_gene: NA; v_gene: TRBV28; abundance: many; j_gene: TRBJ1-5; CDR3aa: CASSLTGQQYQPQHF; CDR3nt: TGTGCCAGCAGTTTAACCGGACAGCAATATCAGCCCCAGCATTTT
d_gene: TRBD1; v_gene: TRBV11-2; abundance: NA; j_gene: TRBJ2-7; CDR3aa: CASSDGTGGMYEQYF; CDR3nt: TGTGCCAGCAGCGATGGGACAGGGGGGATGTACGAGCAGTACTTC
d_gene: NA; v_gene: TRBV2; abundance: NA; j_gene: TRBJ1-5; CDR3aa: CASRSDNGNQPQHF; CDR3nt: TGTGCCAGCCGGTCGGACAATGGGAATCAGCCCCAGCATTTT
d_gene: NA; v_gene: TRBV7-2; abundance: many; j_gene: TRBJ1-4; CDR3aa: CASSPMRGEKLFF; CDR3nt: TGTGCCAGCAGCCCCATGCGGGGTGAAAAACTGTTTTTT
d_gene: NA; v_gene: TRBV7-9; abundance: NA; j_gene: TRBJ2-1; CDR3aa: CASSLASGTYNEQFF; CDR3nt: TGTGCCAGCAGCTTAGCGTCAGGGACTTACAATGAGCAGTTCTTC
d_gene: NA; v_gene: TRBV27; abundance: NA; j_gene: TRBJ1-3; CDR3aa: CASSTISGNTIYF; CDR3nt: TGTGCCAGCAGTACAATATCTGGAAACACCATATATTTT
d_gene: NA; v_gene: TRBV19; abundance: NA; j_gene: TRBJ1-2; CDR3aa: CASSMGGGYYGYTF; CDR3nt: TGTGCCAGTAGTATGGGCGGGGGTTACTATGGCTACACCTTC
d_gene: NA; v_gene: TRBV19; abundance: NA; j_gene: TRBJ2-7; CDR3aa: CASSIAGRIYEQYF; CDR3nt: TGTGCCAGTAGTATCGCCGGGAGAATCTACGAGCAGTACTTC
d_gene: TRBD1; v_gene: TRBV27; abundance: NA; j_gene: TRBJ1-5; CDR3aa: CASSPLSGGTRGQPQHF; CDR3nt: TGTGCCAGCAGTCCCCTGTCAGGGGGCACTCGGGGTCAGCCCCAGCATTTT
d_gene: NA; v_gene: TRBV19; abundance: NA; j_gene: TRBJ2-6; CDR3aa: CASNPRGRSGANVLTF; CDR3nt: TGTGCCAGTAATCCCAGGGGGAGGTCTGGGGCCAACGTCCTGACTTTC
d_gene: NA; v_gene: TRBV13; abundance: NA; j_gene: TRBJ1-6; CDR3aa: CASSRREAYNSPLHF; CDR3nt: TGTGCCAGCAGCCGGAGAGAGGCCTATAATTCACCCCTCCACTTT
d_gene: NA; v_gene: TRBV3-1/TRBV3-2; abundance: NA; j_gene: TRBJ2-1; CDR3aa: CASSLVSAGEQFF; CDR3nt: TGTGCCAGCAGCCTTGTTAGCGCCGGTGAGCAGTTCTTC
d_gene: NA; v_gene: TRBV5-1; abundance: NA; j_gene: TRBJ2-2; CDR3aa: CASSMGGAGNTGELFF; CDR3nt: TGCGCCAGCAGCATGGGTGGAGCGGGGAACACCGGGGAGCTGTTTTTT
d_gene: NA; v_gene: TRBV30; abundance: NA; j_gene: TRBJ1-4; CDR3aa: CAWSQGNEKLFF; CDR3nt: TGTGCCTGGAGTCAGGGGAATGAAAAACTGTTTTTT
d_gene: TRBD2; v_gene: TRBV18; abundance: NA; j_gene: TRBJ2-1; CDR3aa: CASSPQLAGEGQFF; CDR3nt: TGTGCCAGCTCACCACAGTTAGCGGGAGAGGGGCAGTTCTTC
d_gene: NA; v_gene: TRBV7-2; abundance: NA; j_gene: TRBJ2-3; CDR3aa: CASSEGDTQYF; CDR3nt: TGTGCCAGCAGTGAGGGAGATACGCAGTATTTT
d_gene: TRBD2; v_gene: TRBV28; abundance: NA; j_gene: TRBJ2-2; CDR3aa: CASSFLAGGPRTDTGELFF; CDR3nt: TGTGCCAGCAGTTTCTTGGCGGGAGGGCCACGAACGGACACCGGGGAGCTGTTTTTT
d_gene: NA; v_gene: TRBV6-5; abundance: NA; j_gene: TRBJ2-1; CDR3aa: CASSYTVSYNEQFF; CDR3nt: TGTGCCAGCAGTTATACAGTTTCCTACAATGAGCAGTTCTTC
d_gene: TRBD1; v_gene: TRBV5-6; abundance: NA; j_gene: TRBJ2-7; CDR3aa: CASQTGADSYEQYF; CDR3nt: TGTGCCAGCCAGACAGGGGCCGACTCCTACGAGCAGTACTTC
d_gene: TRBD2; v_gene: TRBV9; abundance: NA; j_gene: TRBJ2-1; CDR3aa: CASSVAPWGGNEQFF; CDR3nt: TGTGCCAGCAGCGTAGCTCCGTGGGGAGGGAATGAGCAGTTCTTC
d_gene: TRBD1; v_gene: TRBV5-6; abundance: NA; j_gene: TRBJ2-5; CDR3aa: CASSLAQGARETQYF; CDR3nt: TGTGCCAGCAGCTTGGCGCAGGGGGCTCGTGAGACCCAGTACTTC
d_gene: NA; v_gene: TRBV12-5; abundance: NA; j_gene: TRBJ1-1; CDR3aa: CASGFKGTEAFF; CDR3nt: TGTGCTAGTGGTTTTAAGGGGACTGAAGCTTTCTTT
d_gene: TRBD1; v_gene: TRBV5-4; abundance: NA; j_gene: TRBJ2-7; CDR3aa: CASSMTGGDEQYF; CDR3nt: TGTGCCAGCAGCATGACAGGGGGCGACGAGCAGTACTTC
d_gene: TRBD1; v_gene: TRBV5-1; abundance: NA; j_gene: TRBJ1-2; CDR3aa: CASSLGGQGNGYTF; CDR3nt: TGCGCCAGCAGCTTGGGAGGACAGGGTAATGGCTACACCTTC
d_gene: NA; v_gene: TRBV11-3; abundance: NA; j_gene: TRBJ2-7; CDR3aa: CASSMARGPYEQYF; CDR3nt: TGTGCCAGCAGCATGGCCAGGGGTCCCTACGAGCAGTACTTC
d_gene: NA; v_gene: TRBV5-1; abundance: NA; j_gene: TRBJ2-5; CDR3aa: CASSLVSASETQYF; CDR3nt: TGCGCCAGCAGCTTGGTCTCAGCTAGCGAGACCCAGTACTTC
d_gene: TRBD2; v_gene: TRBV10-3; abundance: NA; j_gene: TRBJ2-1; CDR3aa: CAISDGTSGRAVNNEQFF; CDR3nt: TGTGCCATCAGTGATGGGACTAGCGGGAGGGCCGTAAACAATGAGCAGTTCTTC
d_gene: NA; v_gene: TRBV27; abundance: once; j_gene: TRBJ1-1; CDR3aa: CASSPSSGVDTEAFF; CDR3nt: TGTGCCAGCAGCCCGAGTTCCGGGGTGGACACTGAAGCTTTCTTT